The source of this T cell receptor beta chain is a study of lung T cells in sarcoidosis with Löfgren's syndrome. TCRdb re-analysed the reads in MiXCR, keeping a single row per CDR3 protein. The sample holds some 3,700 distinct CDR3 sequences; 20% to 25% are singletons and the top ten take about 8.6%. In its sample, this clonotype was seen many times. The sequence derives from a human donor with sarcoidosis (Löfgren's syndrome or another form), or a control subject (not recorded which). The sample was CD4+ T cells from bronchoalveolar lavage.

The CDR3 bases are TGTGCCAGCAGCTTGGGAACAGGACGGGTTTACGAGCAGTACTTC. Translation gives CASSLGTGRVYEQYF. The gene calls are TRBV11-1 and TRBJ2-7; the D gene is possibly TRBD1 (5 bases). The ends were cut back, 3 bases at V and 4 bases at J, with 16 bases in the middle. CDR1 is SGHAT, CDR2 FQDESV, per germline (reference sequence). The CDR3 runs 15 residues.